This T cell receptor beta chain was sequenced in a study of blood T cell repertoires in COVID-19. Across the whole study: Sample material is recorded as cDNA or gDNA derived from T cells, B-cell-depleted T cells, or PBMCs.

As originally analysed: The authors estimated nucleated cell counts from reference gene primer amplification. The assay was immunoSEQ multiplex PCR, and TCRdb's table has in-frame clones only and misses some. V and J calls and clone size follow that table, whereas D and trimming were derived from the DNA. The data hold approximately 100,000 clones, with roughly nine tenths observed a single time. Trimming shortened V by 1 base and J by 5 bases, and 11 bases separated the two germline ends. CDR3 size: 15 residues. Germline V gene lookup returns CDR1 SGHAT and CDR2 FQNNGV. The J gene is TRBJ2-2, the V gene TRBV11-2; D not certain. The receptor was isolated from a man over 45 with acute or convalescent COVID-19. Specimen: peripheral blood. CDR3 residues: CASSLASTGTGELFF. The CDR3 DNA follows: TGTGCCAGCAGCTTAGCTTCTACCGGTACCGGGGAGCTGTTTTTT.